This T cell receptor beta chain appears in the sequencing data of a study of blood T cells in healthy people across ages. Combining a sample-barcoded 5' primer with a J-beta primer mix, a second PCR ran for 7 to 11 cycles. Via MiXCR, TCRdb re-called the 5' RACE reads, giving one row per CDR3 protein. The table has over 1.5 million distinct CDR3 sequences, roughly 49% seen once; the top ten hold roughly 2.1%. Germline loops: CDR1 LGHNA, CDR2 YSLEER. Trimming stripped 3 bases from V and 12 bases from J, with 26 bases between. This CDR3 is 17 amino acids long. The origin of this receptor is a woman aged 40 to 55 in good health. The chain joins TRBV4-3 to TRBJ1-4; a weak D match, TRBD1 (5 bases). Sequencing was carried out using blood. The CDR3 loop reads CASSQQEVGTPSRELFF. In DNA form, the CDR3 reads TGCGCCAGCAGCCAGCAAGAAGTGGGGACGCCCTCGAGGGAACTGTTTTTT.